What follows are 23 T cell receptor beta chains derived from one specimen sequenced in a study of blood T cell repertoires in COVID-19. The repertoire was sequenced with immunoSEQ multiplex PCR; TCRdb's copy has only in-frame clones and lacks some. The sample contains about 310,000 clones, around 91% of which appear only once. The material sequenced was peripheral blood. These receptor sequences come from a middle-aged woman with COVID-19, enrolled during active disease.

The J gene is TRBJ2-7, the V gene TRBV5-1; 16 bases are shared with TRBD2. The CDR3 sequence is 15 residues long. V shed 6 bases, J shed 5 bases, and the junction held 5 bases outside the gene matches. Germline V gene sequence: CDR1 SGHRS, CDR2 YFSETQ. The CDR3 DNA reads TGCGCCAGCACGGGACTAGCGGGAGGGCGGAACGAGCAGTACTTC. Protein product: CASTGLAGGRNEQYF.

The chain has TRBV5-8 and TRBJ1-2; D perhaps matches TRBD1 (6 bases). This CDR3 is 15 amino acids long. CDR1 is SGHTS, CDR2 YDEGEE, per germline. With 5 bases removed from V and 1 base from J, the gap between germline ends came to 15 bases. In DNA, the CDR3 is TGTGCCAGCAGGCATGGGACACGAATTAACTATGGCTACACCTTC. This encodes CASRHGTRINYGYTF.

The chain uses TRBV10-3 and TRBJ1-1; 8 bases line up with TRBD1. V was clipped by 6 bases and J by 3 bases; unmatched bases: 6. From germline, CDR1 is ENHRY and CDR2 SYGVKD. This CDR3 region has 14 residues. The CDR3 loop reads CAIRTGEADTEAFF. In DNA, the CDR3 is TGTGCCATCAGGACAGGGGAGGCTGACACTGAAGCTTTCTTT.

V is TRBV19 and J is TRBJ1-5; D is perhaps TRBD1 (5 bases). There are 13 residues in the CDR3. Trimming left V 1 base short and J 12 bases short, with 13 bases between. Germline CDR1 LNHDA, CDR2 SQIVND (reference sequence). The CDR3 nucleotides read TGTGCCAGTAGTATAGTCCAGGGCAGCCTCCAGCATTTT. Its translation is CASSIVQGSLQHF.

The V call is TRBV29-1, the J call TRBJ2-1; perhaps TRBD1 as D (6 bases). Trimming shortened V by 3 bases and J by 8 bases, and 20 bases separated the two germline ends. This CDR3 has 15 amino acids. The germline gives CDR1 SQVTM, CDR2 ANQGSEA. Here the CDR3 DNA reads TGCAGCGTTGAGGGTCGGCAGGGGAAGATCGATGAGCAGTTCTTC. As protein: CSVEGRQGKIDEQFF.

The chain links TRBV27 to TRBJ2-3; TRBD2 aligns across 15 bases. This CDR3 region has 17 residues. Germline trimming cut 2 bases from V and 3 bases from J; bases unmatched to any gene: 3. Germline lookup yields CDR1 MNHEY and CDR2 SMNVEV (reference sequence). CDR3 nucleotides: TGTGCCAGCAGTTTAAGGACTAGCGGGGGGGTTACAGATACGCAGTATTTT. Protein sequence: CASSLRTSGGVTDTQYF.

The sample holds one count of this clone. The genes are TRBV5-1 and TRBJ1-1, with D uncertain. V lost 0 bases, J lost 1 base, and 4 bases lay in between. The V gene's germline CDR1 is SGHRS and CDR2 YFSETQ. This CDR3 has 13 residues. CDR3 region: CASSLAGNTEAFF. DNA for the CDR3: TGCGCCAGCAGCTTGGCCGGGAACACTGAAGCTTTCTTT.

The chain combines TRBV28 with TRBJ2-5; D gene uncertain. V was pared by 2 bases and J by 7 bases, with 11 bases between. CDR1 MDHEN and CDR2 SYDVKM come from the germline V gene. The CDR3 length is 13 residues. CDR3 residues: CASSLAAVPTQYF. The CDR3 DNA follows: TGTGCCAGCAGTTTAGCCGCGGTCCCGACCCAGTACTTC.

The chain couples TRBV18 to TRBJ1-6, with 11 bases matching TRBD1. The CDR3 spans 18 residues. CDR1 and CDR2 (germline): KGHSH, LQKENI. The V segment lost 3 bases and the J segment 1 base; nucleotides outside the gene matches: 5. The CDR3 nucleotides read TGTGCCAGCTCACCCCGGACAGGGGGCAAATCCTATAATTCACCCCTCCACTTT. Translation: CASSPRTGGKSYNSPLHF.

Points on this clone: Other nucleotide sequences from this sample produce the same CDR3. The chain links TRBV5-1 to TRBJ1-2; TRBD1 might be the D (5 bases). V was clipped by 0 bases and J by 3 bases, with 9 bases between them. Germline CDR1 and CDR2: SGHRS and YFSETQ. The CDR3 has 14 residues. The CDR3 DNA sequence: TGCGCCAGCAGCTTGGGGCGGGGGGACTATGGCTACACCTTC. It yields the protein CASSLGRGDYGYTF.

The chain links TRBV19 to TRBJ1-5; 9 bases line up with TRBD1. In germline, CDR1 is LNHDA, CDR2 SQIVND (reference sequence). The CDR3 has 17 residues. V lost 4 bases to trimming and J lost 1 base; unmatched junction nucleotides: 8. CDR3 protein: CASSRDRVPISNQPQHF. The CDR3 DNA follows: TGTGCCAGTAGTAGGGACAGGGTTCCGATAAGCAATCAGCCCCAGCATTTT.

About this clone itself: At the DNA level, this CDR3 is encoded by other sequences in the same sample as well. The chain carries TRBV29-1 and TRBJ1-3, with TRBD1 identical over 7 bases. The CDR3 spans 13 residues. Per the germline V gene, CDR1 is SQVTM and CDR2 is ANQGSEA. After removal of 6 bases from V and 0 bases from J, the junction contained 2 bases not matched to a gene. CDR3 sequence: CSVRDSSGNTIYF. DNA for the CDR3: TGCAGCGTGCGGGACAGCTCTGGAAACACCATATATTTT. The full variable domain, its missing parts supplied by reference TRBV29-1 and TRBJ1-3, is SAVISQKPSRDICQRGTSLTIQCQVDSQVTMMFWYRQQPGQSLTLIATANQGSEATYESGFVIDKFPISRPNLTFSTLTVSNMSPEDSSIYLCSVRDSSGNTIYFGEGSWLTVV.

This clone was detected only a few times. The chain couples TRBV29-1 to TRBJ1-5; 7 bases map to TRBD1. Germline V gives CDR1 SQVTM, CDR2 ANQGSEA. The trim removed 4 bases at V and 7 bases at J, leaving 10 bases unmatched. This CDR3 spans 14 amino acids. DNA for the CDR3: TGCAGCGTTGGGAGGGGGACAGAGGGACAGCCCCAGCATTTT. Translating gives CSVGRGTEGQPQHF.

The V call is TRBV15, the J call TRBJ2-5; TRBD2 might be the D (5 bases). The V and J ends lost 5 bases and 1 base respectively, with 8 bases between them. This CDR3 spans 13 amino acids. Germline CDR1 and CDR2: LNHNV and YYDKDF (reference sequence). CDR3 coding DNA: TGTGCCACCAGCTCCGGGATCCAAGAGACCCAGTACTTC. It codes for CATSSGIQETQYF. Full variable domain (remainder filled in from reference TRBV15 and TRBJ2-5): DAMVIQNPRYQVTQFGKPVTLSCSQTLNHNVMYWYQQKSSQAPKLLFHYYDKDFNNEADTPDNFQSRRPNTSFCFLDIRSPGLGDTAMYLCATSSGIQETQYFGPGTRLLVL.

The rearrangement links TRBV2 to TRBJ1-4; the D gene is possibly TRBD1 (5 bases). Germline V gene data show CDR1 as SNHLY and CDR2 as FYNNEI. The V gene lost 7 bases and the J gene lost 8 bases, with 14 bases spanning the gap. This CDR3 has 13 residues. CDR3 coding DNA: TGTGCCAGCACTTTACAGGTGACGGAAAAACTGTTTTTT. Translated, it gives CASTLQVTEKLFF.

The rearrangement uses TRBV5-1 and TRBJ2-5; TRBD1 matches at 8 bases. The CDR3 covers 14 residues. Germline V gene lookup returns CDR1 SGHRS and CDR2 YFSETQ. V trimming: 3 bases; J trimming: 3 bases; junction bases outside the gene matches: 4. CDR3 protein: CASSSPDREETQYF. CDR3 bases: TGCGCCAGCAGCTCCCCGGACAGGGAAGAGACCCAGTACTTC.

V is TRBV19 and J is TRBJ1-2; D might be TRBD1 (5 bases). This CDR3 contains 14 residues. V was pared by 4 bases and J by 2 bases, with 11 bases between. Germline V gives CDR1 LNHDA, CDR2 SQIVND (reference sequence). CDR3 sequence reads: CASSRGGLNYGYTF. Here the CDR3 DNA reads TGTGCCAGTAGTAGGGGGGGTTTGAACTATGGCTACACCTTC.

V is TRBV5-1 and J is TRBJ1-1; D is possibly TRBD1 (5 bases). The CDR3 sequence is 14 residues long. V lost 0 bases and J 4 bases, leaving 10 bases between the germline ends. In germline, CDR1 is SGHRS, CDR2 YFSETQ. The CDR3 sequence: CASSLGGKRTEAFF. DNA of the CDR3: TGCGCCAGCAGCTTGGGGGGCAAGCGCACTGAAGCTTTCTTT. The complete variable domain, with remaining parts taken from reference TRBV5-1 and TRBJ1-1, reads KAGVTQTPRYLIKTRGQQVTLSCSPISGHRSVSWYQQTPGQGLQFLFEYFSETQRNKGNFPGRFSGRQFSNSRSEMNVSTLELGDSALYLCASSLGGKRTEAFFGQGTRLTVV.

The chain links TRBV30 to TRBJ2-3; 8 bases line up with TRBD2. Germline assignment: CDR1 GTSNPN and CDR2 SVGIG (reference sequence). This CDR3 is 14 amino acids long. V lost 3 bases and J lost 6; bases outside the gene matches: 8. Written as DNA, the CDR3 is TGTGCCTGGAGAACTAGCGGCCCGACGGATACGCAGTATTTT. Translation gives CAWRTSGPTDTQYF.

The gene calls are TRBV18 and TRBJ1-5; TRBD1 might be the D (6 bases). The CDR3 loop spans 16 amino acids. The V end was cut by 4 bases, the J end by 2 bases, with 15 bases between. The V gene's germline CDR1 is KGHSH and CDR2 LQKENI. In nucleotides, the CDR3 is TGTGCCAGCTCACTTGGTACAGGGTTTGGCAATCAGCCCCAGCATTTT. Its translation: CASSLGTGFGNQPQHF.

This clone has more than one count but fewer than ten. This chain joins TRBV19 and TRBJ1-1; maybe TRBD1 (5 bases). In germline, CDR1 is LNHDA, CDR2 SQIVND (reference sequence). The CDR3 covers 15 residues. The ends were cut back, 3 bases at V and 1 base at J, with 12 bases in the middle. This chain's CDR3 is CASSIRGESNTEAFF. DNA of the CDR3: TGTGCCAGTAGTATTCGGGGGGAGTCGAACACTGAAGCTTTCTTT.

The CDR3 nucleotides are TGTGCCAGCACGGGTCGGACTAGGAACACCGGGGAGCTGTTTTTT. It specifies CASTGRTRNTGELFF. V gene TRBV28 combines with J gene TRBJ2-2; 7 bases are shared with TRBD2. CDR1 and CDR2 from the germline V gene are MDHEN and SYDVKM. J gave up 1 base and V 7 bases, and 6 bases lay outside the gene matches. The length of the CDR3 is 15 residues.

V is TRBV5-8 and J is TRBJ1-1; D is ambiguous. Trimming left V 0 bases short and J 0 bases short, with 9 bases between. CDR1 is SGHTS, CDR2 YDEGEE, per germline. This CDR3 region has 15 residues. The CDR3 protein is CASSLAGIMNTEAFF. The CDR3 DNA sequence: TGTGCCAGCAGCTTGGCGGGGATCATGAACACTGAAGCTTTCTTT.